This record looks at one T cell receptor (beta chain) sequence and its context. Its antigen is not known. These data originate in a study of early T cells in non-severe SARS-CoV-2 infection. Across the whole study: The sequenced material was bulk RNA from unsorted whole blood, and its chains were unpaired. Overall study findings and caveats: Database matching using VDJdb favored anti-spike CD8 responses, with private and CD4 specificities left missing.

In the library, individual cDNA molecules carried attached unique molecular identifiers. TCRdb fed the 5' RACE reads into MiXCR, producing one record per CDR3 protein. Of some 57,000 distinct CDR3 sequences detected, around 5.6% appear once; the ten largest clones hold 6% to 7%. V was pared by 7 bases and J by 5 bases, with 18 bases between. This CDR3 contains 13 residues. The V gene's germline CDR1 is SQVTM and CDR2 ANQGSEA. V is TRBV29-1 and J is TRBJ2-7, with D possibly being TRBD2 (5 bases). This clonotype was obtained from an adult who was a healthcare worker with PCR-confirmed SARS-CoV-2 infection or an uninfected control (not recorded which). Material for sequencing was whole blood. The CDR3 nucleotides are TGCAGCGGCAGAACGGGAACGCTGAACGAGCAGTACTTC. Protein: CSGRTGTLNEQYF.